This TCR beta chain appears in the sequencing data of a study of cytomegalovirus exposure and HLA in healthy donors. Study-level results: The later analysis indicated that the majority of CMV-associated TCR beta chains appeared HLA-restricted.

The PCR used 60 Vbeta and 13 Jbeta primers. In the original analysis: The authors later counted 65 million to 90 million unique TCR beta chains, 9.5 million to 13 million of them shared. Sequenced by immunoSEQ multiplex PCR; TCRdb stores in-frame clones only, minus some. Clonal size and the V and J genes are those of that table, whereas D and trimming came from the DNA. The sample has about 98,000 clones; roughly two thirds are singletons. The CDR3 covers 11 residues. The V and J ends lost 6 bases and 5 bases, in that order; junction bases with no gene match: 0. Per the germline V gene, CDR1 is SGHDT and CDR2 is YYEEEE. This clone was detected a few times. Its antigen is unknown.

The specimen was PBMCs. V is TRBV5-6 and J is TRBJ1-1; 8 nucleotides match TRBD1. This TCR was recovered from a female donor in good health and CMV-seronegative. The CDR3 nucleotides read TGTGCCAGCAACAGGGGGACTGAAGCTTTCTTT. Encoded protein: CASNRGTEAFF.